The T cell receptor (beta chain) under discussion was sequenced for a study of cytomegalovirus exposure and HLA in healthy donors (dated by TCRdb to the late 2010s). Looking at the study overall: According to an earlier analysis of 587 of the donors, about 179 million T cells yielded 100 million or so unique TCR beta sequences and 250 to 350 Gb of sequence data. About 330 gigabases of sequencing data and 91 million or so unique TCR sequences made up an early release that covered 500 to 700 HLA-typed donors. Of the approximately 400 genotyped donors, about 80% fell in the genetic ancestry cluster associated with self-reported Caucasian donors. The study aimed to test whether cataloging public T cell receptors could reveal signatures of past pathogen exposure. The study used immunosequencing to profile the T cell repertoires of approximately 630 subjects and linked those repertoires to cytomegalovirus serostatus. Along with the roughly 610-subject first cohort, a separate validation cohort of more than 90 different subjects was used. To predict cytomegalovirus infection status, the study combined high-throughput TCR immunosequencing, statistical association of individual TCRs with disease status, and machine learning. In a later analysis, previously published TCR beta repertoires from 600 to 850 donors were re-analyzed and high-resolution HLA genotyping was added so that TCR occurrence patterns could be studied. The later analysis used no new phenotypic data to find candidate immune exposures, relying instead on TCR beta sequences and their occurrence across donors. An earlier analysis of about 620 of the donors applied high-throughput TCR beta sequencing to assess whether each TCR beta V gene segment acted as functional or pseudogenic. Donor age, sex, ethnicity and CMV serostatus were compiled alongside the repertoire data. A later genetic analysis took genome-wide SNP genotypes for about 55% of the roughly 670 donors and used that subset as a discovery cohort. Every repertoire in the discovery cohort had been generated on one and the same sequencing platform. Class I and class II HLA loci were covered by the typing at four-digit resolution. Typing coverage varied by locus: roughly 620-640 donors for A, B, C, DRB1 and DQB1; roughly 510 for DQA1; over 600 for DPA1; roughly 450 for DPB1. Because of strong linkage in the cohort, roughly five DR-DQ haplotypes were treated as single units for association and clustering. Among about 390 genotyped donors of the cohort, an average of about 240,000 unique TCR beta nucleotide sequences were sequenced per donor, around 18% of them non-productive.

The method was the immunoSEQ multiplex PCR assay. A mixture of 60 forward primers for TCR Vbeta segments and 13 reverse primers for TCR Jbeta segments was used in the multiplex PCR. Amplification of the CDR3 region of rearranged TCR beta genes was performed with a multiplex PCR assay on genomic DNA. Amplified TCR beta libraries were sequenced as 87-base-pair reads on the Illumina HiSeq System. In the source study's methods: A later analysis tallied roughly 78 million unique TCR beta chains across the roughly 610 repertoires, and approximately 12 million of those chains were shared by two or more donors. To remove PCR and sequencing errors, raw reads were error-corrected and collapsed into unique sequences using a nearest-neighbor algorithm that merged closely related sequences. Alignment of CDR3 sequences to IMGT reference sequences was used to assign V, D and J gene segments. For a sequence to be retained, a match of at least six nucleotides to both a V gene segment and a J gene segment was required. A rearrangement was called productive if the CDR3 had no stop codons and remained in frame with V and J, and every other rearrangement was called non-productive. Following IMGT convention, CDR3 was defined as the stretch from the second conserved V-encoded cysteine to the conserved J-encoded phenylalanine. The earlier analysis of approximately 590 of the donors excluded any sequence lacking an unambiguous match to a single V gene segment. An earlier analysis of 587 of the donors called V segments functional above 56.7% productive rearrangements and segregating when the between-donor standard deviation exceeded 5%. A statistical classification framework was built for diagnosing cytomegalovirus status from the catalog of TCR beta chain sequences. V and J gene assignment, in a later analysis, came from comparing TCR nucleotide sequences with IMGT/GENE-DB human TR gene sequences. Using the TCRdist pipeline, a later analysis assigned CDR3 sequences along with most-parsimonious VDJ recombination scenarios. A later analysis defined each TCR beta chain by its CDR3 amino acid sequence plus V-gene family, and excluded reads lacking a unique V-gene family. As a way to deal with suspected cross-contamination and a sequencing artifact, a later analysis dropped 450 to 700 nucleotide sequences that were highly shared and had low generation probability. In a later analysis, a clonal expansion index was calculated for each public chain from normalized within-repertoire ranks of inferred template counts. In a later analysis, generation probabilities were computed with a VDJ recombination model fitted to out-of-frame rearrangements, and the resulting probabilities were checked against IGoR. Hypergeometric tests were used in a later analysis to score TCR-TCR, TCR-HLA and TCR-CMV co-occurrence, with a repertoire-size bias correction applied to the TCR pairs. False discovery rates were estimated in a later analysis by permuting HLA or CMV assignments 20 times. A later analysis grouped co-occurring TCRs with DBSCAN, adding TCRdist sequence similarity when clustering within HLA-allele-positive subsets. Repertoires with fewer than 30,000 or more than 120,000 public chains, plus five repertoires with anomalous nucleotide sharing, were excluded from co-occurrence clustering. TCRdb holds this immuneACCESS table with in-frame rearrangements only. Some clones are missing; in checked studies, unresolved V genes explain under half, and the rest has no known cause. The V and J calls and clone size were taken over from that table, and D and trimming were inferred from the DNA. Within this sample are over 100,000 clones, with roughly 80% of them counted one time only. Jointly, the top ten make up around a tenth of the sample.

In total, fewer than 750 healthy bone marrow donors made up the cohort. All cohort members were sampled while nominally healthy, although unrecorded immune exposures were likely present. The donor tested CMV seropositive, placing the donor among the 289 seropositive members of the cohort. Each donor provided a peripheral blood sample, and peripheral blood mononuclear cells were used for TCR beta sequencing. Genomic DNA extraction from the blood cell samples was performed with the Qiagen DNeasy Blood Extraction Kit. The paper's findings and limits, for the study overall: CMV serostatus was the only immune exposure information available for the cohort. The 87-base-pair reads could not distinguish some IMGT-functional V segments, including TRBV6-2 and TRBV6-3, so those segments were excluded. Compared with equally common non-associated chains, HLA-associated TCR beta chains in a later analysis were more clonally expanded and had lower generation probabilities. In both the original and validation cohorts, the classifier was reported to diagnose cytomegalovirus status with high specificity and sensitivity. Broadly in line with IMGT annotations, most TCR beta V segments showed up in productive rearrangements about 87% or about 30% of the time in an earlier analysis of about 500 of the donors. A further reported finding was that TCR beta sequences accurately predicted the HLA-A and HLA-B alleles for most subjects in the first cohort. A few of the identified cytomegalovirus-associated TCR beta chains were confirmed in vitro to be specific for cytomegalovirus antigens. The authors suggested that the approach could potentially be generalized to other disease states and immunological phenotypes. Only TCR beta chains were sequenced in this cohort, and the absence of alpha or paired-chain data limited detectable features. Specific HLA alleles were associated with 15,000 to 20,000 TCR beta sequences at a false discovery rate of 0.05 in a later analysis. Most TCR sequences were seen in very few donors, while some public TCRs were found in many individuals. Because some donors lacked HLA typing at each locus, the association tests relied only on the typed subset. The study gave a list of 150 to 200 TCR beta chains associated with cytomegalovirus. When HLA alleles, especially DR and DQ, strongly co-occurred, attributing TCR associations to individual alleles was difficult. A group of highly shared sequence variants was considered likely to be a technical artifact of the sequencing pipeline. V-gene and J-gene trimming of TCR beta chains was associated with a missense DCLRE1C variant in a later genetic analysis, and the association was replicated in an independent cohort. A later analysis found that TCR association rates varied across HLA loci, with DRB1 alleles showing the most associated TCRs and HLA-C alleles the fewest. In a later analysis, most CMV-associated TCR beta chains were found to appear HLA-restricted, with HLA associations seemingly driven largely by CMV exposure. Roughly uniform sequencing depth across donors was assumed in presence/absence analyses, although this assumption may not hold. In a later genetic analysis, fewer N-insertions in productive TCRs were reported among donors in an Asian-associated ancestry cluster than the roughly 640-donor mean. Because counts were too low, about 17 rarely observed V segments, including chromosome 9 orphons, were excluded from the earlier analysis of several hundred of the donors. Linkage disequilibrium might explain the correlated functional status among segregating V segments, but an unknown experimental factor could not be excluded. In a later analysis, several top co-occurrence clusters were reported to appear linked to parvovirus B19, influenza, CMV and Epstein-Barr virus.

Trimming removed 0 bases from V and 1 base from J, leaving 14 bases between the germline ends. The CDR3 spans 17 residues, from the cysteine through the phenylalanine. Only the CDR3 region is kept as DNA, spanning 51 bases read in frame from base 1. CDR1 SGHDN and CDR2 FVKESK are derived from the germline V gene. Comments on this clone: Its recognized antigen is unknown. No base quality values were provided; no much bigger clone lies one nucleotide off.

The sequence was obtained from a male donor in good health and CMV-seropositive. Sequences were obtained from PBMCs. The receptor chain draws on TRBV14 and TRBJ2-3, with the D gene too uncertain to name. The bases read TGTGCCAGCAGCCAAGATCCCGGCGGTTATGGCACAGATACGCAGTATTTT. Its translation reads: CASSQDPGGYGTDTQYF.